The clone carrying this T cell receptor (beta chain) was seen repeatedly, ten times or more. One entry per CDR3 protein results from TCRdb running MiXCR on the 5' RACE reads. The sample lists tens of thousands of distinct CDR3 sequences; approximately 5% were seen once. This record comes from a study of T cells of healthy individuals. This CDR3 is built from 11 residues. V shed 2 bases and J shed 10 bases, with 11 bases lying between them. Looked up from germline, CDR1 is GTSNPN and CDR2 is SVGIG (reference sequence). This TCR came from a human donor in good health. The chain recombines TRBV30 with TRBJ1-1; no clear D. The CDR3 here is CAWSRQLPAFF. CDR3 nucleotides: TGTGCCTGGAGTCGGCAGCTCCCAGCTTTCTTT. The whole variable domain, filled in from reference TRBV30 and TRBJ1-1, reads SQTIHQWPATLVQPVGSPLSLECTVEGTSNPNLYWYRQAAGRGLQLLFYSVGIGQISSEVPQNLSASRPQDRQFILSSKKLLLSDSGFYLCAWSRQLPAFFGQGTRLTVV.